This is a list of T cell receptor beta chains from one sample in a study of cytomegalovirus exposure and HLA in healthy donors. Generated by immunoSEQ multiplex PCR, the TCRdb table keeps only in-frame clones and is missing some. The sample lists about 160,000 clones, 70% to 80% occurring once. Input material: PBMCs. These receptors were taken from a middle-aged woman in good health and CMV-seronegative. Both conserved end residues are part of each CDR3. A D gene is named only where the DNA matches it firmly. The size field is filled for only some rows; it gives once, few, many or a size class.

>TRBJ2-7|-|-|TRBV19
TGTGCCAGTAGTTCCAGGGAAATCGACGAGCAGTACTTC
CASSSREIDEQYF
>TRBJ1-2|-|-|TRBV6-1
TGTGCCAGCAGTGAAGACTGGAGGGAGGACTATGGCTACACCTTC
CASSEDWREDYGYTF
>TRBJ2-1|-|-|TRBV11-2
TGTGCCAGCAGCTTTATCGGGGGAGGCAAGGATGAGCAGTTCTTC
CASSFIGGGKDEQFF
>TRBJ2-2|-|-|TRBV27
TGTGCCAGCAGTCGGGGGACGAACACCGGGGAGCTGTTTTTT
CASSRGTNTGELFF
>TRBJ2-1|few|TRBD2|TRBV19
TGTGCCAGTAGTATTCCGGGACTAGCGGGAACCTACAATGAGCAGTTCTTC
CASSIPGLAGTYNEQFF
>TRBJ2-7|-|TRBD1|TRBV5-6
TGTGCCAGCAGCTCAGACAGGGCGCCTATACTCTCCTACGAGCAGTACTTC
CASSSDRAPILSYEQYF
>TRBJ2-1|-|TRBD2|TRBV5-4
TGTGCCAGCAGAACAACTAGCGGGAGTTCCTACAATGAGCAGTTCTTC
CASRTTSGSSYNEQFF
>TRBJ2-1|few|TRBD2|TRBV5-1
TGCGCCAGCAGCTTGACTAGCGGCTACAATGAGCAGTTCTTC
CASSLTSGYNEQFF
>TRBJ2-5|-|TRBD1|TRBV30
TGTGCCTGGGCATCGGGACAGGGAGAGACCCAGTACTTC
CAWASGQGETQYF
>TRBJ2-5|-|-|TRBV27
TGTGCCAGCCGGCGGGACAGCCAAGAGACCCAGTACTTC
CASRRDSQETQYF
>TRBJ1-5|-|TRBD1|TRBV6-5
TGTGCCAGTTCCCCGGGACAGGCTAATCAGCCCCAGCATTTT
CASSPGQANQPQHF
>TRBJ2-1|few|-|TRBV7-9
TGTGCCAGCAGCGCTAGGGAGGGGGATCTCTCGTCGGGCTACAATGAGCAGTTCTTC
CASSAREGDLSSGYNEQFF
>TRBJ2-5|-|-|TRBV30
TGTGCCTGGTCCTTGGACTCTTCCCAAGAGACCCAGTACTTC
CAWSLDSSQETQYF
>TRBJ1-5|-|-|TRBV30
TGTGCCTGGAGTCTAAGCGGGGGCGGGCAGCCCCAGCATTTT
CAWSLSGGGQPQHF
>TRBJ2-1|-|TRBD2|TRBV5-1
TGCGCCAGCAGCTCCAGCGGGAGGGTTGGCTATGAGCAGTTCTTC
CASSSSGRVGYEQFF
>TRBJ2-6|-|-|TRBV15
TGTGCCACCAGCAGAGATGAGGGGGTAACTGGGGCCAACGTCCTGACTTTC
CATSRDEGVTGANVLTF
>TRBJ2-1|-|TRBD1|TRBV11-3
TGTGCCAGCAGTCCGGACAGGTCTCTAGAGTTCTTC
CASSPDRSLEFF
>TRBJ1-2|-|-|TRBV2
TGTGCCAGCAGTGAAGGAAGTCAGGGTTGGGGCTACACCTTC
CASSEGSQGWGYTF
>TRBJ2-5|-|TRBD2|TRBV7-6
TGTGCCAGCAGCCCCGCCCGGGGACTAGCGGGTCAAGAGACCCAGTACTTC
CASSPARGLAGQETQYF
>TRBJ2-1|-|TRBD2|TRBV6-1
TGTGCCTACCCGTGGGGAGCGGGAGGGCGGAATGAGCAGTTCTTC
CAYPWGAGGRNEQFF
>TRBJ2-3|-|-|TRBV9
TGTGCCAGCAGCCCGATGAACCGGGAGCCGGGGGATACGCAGTATTTT
CASSPMNREPGDTQYF
>TRBJ2-7|-|TRBD1|TRBV5-1
TGCGCCAGCAGCCCGGAATCCGGGACAGGGGGCGGCGAGCAGTACTTC
CASSPESGTGGGEQYF
>TRBJ1-5|once|TRBD1|TRBV4-1
TGCGCCAGCAGCCAAGAACAGGGGAATCAGCCCCAGCATTTT
CASSQEQGNQPQHF
>TRBJ2-1|few|TRBD2|TRBV2
TGTGCCAGCGGGATCACGGGAGGCCACGAGCAGTTCTTC
CASGITGGHEQFF
>TRBJ2-1|-|TRBD2|TRBV19
TGTGCCAGTAAGGGACTAGCGGGAGTTGGCAATGAGCAGTTCTTC
CASKGLAGVGNEQFF
>TRBJ2-4|-|TRBD1|TRBV19
TGTGCCAGTAGTATAGTGGACAGGGGAAAAGCCAAAAACATTCAGTACTTC
CASSIVDRGKAKNIQYF
>TRBJ1-2|-|-|TRBV27
TGTGCCAGCAGTACGACAGGCCGAGGGGACTATGGCTACACCTTC
CASSTTGRGDYGYTF